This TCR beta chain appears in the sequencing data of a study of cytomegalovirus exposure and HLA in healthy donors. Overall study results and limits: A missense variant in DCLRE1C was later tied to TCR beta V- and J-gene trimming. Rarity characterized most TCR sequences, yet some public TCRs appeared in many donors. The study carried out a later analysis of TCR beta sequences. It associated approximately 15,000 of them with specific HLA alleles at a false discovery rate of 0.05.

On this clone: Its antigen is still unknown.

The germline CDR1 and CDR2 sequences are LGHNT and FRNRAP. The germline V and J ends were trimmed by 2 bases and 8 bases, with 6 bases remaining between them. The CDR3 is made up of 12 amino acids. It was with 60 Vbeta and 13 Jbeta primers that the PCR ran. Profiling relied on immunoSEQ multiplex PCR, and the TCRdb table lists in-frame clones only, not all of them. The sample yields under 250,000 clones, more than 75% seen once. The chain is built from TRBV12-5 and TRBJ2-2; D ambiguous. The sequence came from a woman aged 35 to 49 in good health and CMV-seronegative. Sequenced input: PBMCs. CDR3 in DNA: TGTGCTAGTGGTTTGTTCCAGGGGGAGCTGTTTTTT. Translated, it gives CASGLFQGELFF.